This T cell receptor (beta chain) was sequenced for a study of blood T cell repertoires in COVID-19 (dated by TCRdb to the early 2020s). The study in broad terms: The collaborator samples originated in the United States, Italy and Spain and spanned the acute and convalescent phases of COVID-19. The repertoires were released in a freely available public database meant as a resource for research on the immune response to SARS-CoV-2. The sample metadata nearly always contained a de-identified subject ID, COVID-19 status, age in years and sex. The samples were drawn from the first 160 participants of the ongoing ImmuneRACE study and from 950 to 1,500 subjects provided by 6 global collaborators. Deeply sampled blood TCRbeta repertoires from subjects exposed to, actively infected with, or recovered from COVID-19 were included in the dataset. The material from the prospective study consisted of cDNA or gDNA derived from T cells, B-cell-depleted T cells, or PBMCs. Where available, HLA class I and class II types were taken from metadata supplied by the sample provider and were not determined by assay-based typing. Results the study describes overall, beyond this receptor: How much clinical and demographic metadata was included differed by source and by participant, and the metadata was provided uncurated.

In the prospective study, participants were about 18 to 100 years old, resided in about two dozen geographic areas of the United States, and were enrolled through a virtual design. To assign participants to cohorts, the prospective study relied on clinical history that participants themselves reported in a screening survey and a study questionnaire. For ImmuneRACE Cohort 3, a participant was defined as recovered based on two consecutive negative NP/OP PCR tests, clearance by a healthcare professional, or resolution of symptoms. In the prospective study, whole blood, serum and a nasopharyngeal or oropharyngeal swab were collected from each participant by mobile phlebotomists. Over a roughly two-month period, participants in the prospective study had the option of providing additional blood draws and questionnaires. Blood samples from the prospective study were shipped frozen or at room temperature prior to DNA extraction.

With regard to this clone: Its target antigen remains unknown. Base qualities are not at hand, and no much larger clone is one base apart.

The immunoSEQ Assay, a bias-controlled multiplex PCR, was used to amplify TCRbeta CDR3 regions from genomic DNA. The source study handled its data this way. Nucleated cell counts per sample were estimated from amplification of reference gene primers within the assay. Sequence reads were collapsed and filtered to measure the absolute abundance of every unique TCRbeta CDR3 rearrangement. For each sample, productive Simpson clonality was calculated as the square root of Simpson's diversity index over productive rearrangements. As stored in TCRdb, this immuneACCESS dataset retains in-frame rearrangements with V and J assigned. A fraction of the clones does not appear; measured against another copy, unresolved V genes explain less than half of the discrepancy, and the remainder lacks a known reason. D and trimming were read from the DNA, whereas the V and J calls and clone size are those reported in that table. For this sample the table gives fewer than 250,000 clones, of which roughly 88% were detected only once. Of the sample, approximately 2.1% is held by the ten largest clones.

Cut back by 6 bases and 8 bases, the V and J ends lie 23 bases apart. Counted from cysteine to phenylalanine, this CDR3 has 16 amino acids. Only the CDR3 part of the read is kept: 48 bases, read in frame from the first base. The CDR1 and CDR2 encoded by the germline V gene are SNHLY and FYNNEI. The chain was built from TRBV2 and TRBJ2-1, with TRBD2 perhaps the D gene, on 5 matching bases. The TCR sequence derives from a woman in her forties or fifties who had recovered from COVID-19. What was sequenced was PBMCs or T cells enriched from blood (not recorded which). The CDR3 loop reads CASRPRLLVAEDEQFF. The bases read TGTGCCAGCAGGCCTAGACTACTCGTGGCCGAAGATGAGCAGTTCTTC.